This section outlines one TCR beta chain sequence together with its context. This entry belongs to a study of blood T cell repertoires in COVID-19. Study context: From the United States, Italy and Spain came samples of acute and convalescent COVID-19. T cells, B-cell-depleted T cells, or PBMCs provided the cDNA or gDNA that served as material.

In the authors' workflow: Amplified reference gene primers provided the basis for estimating nucleated cell counts. Profiled with immunoSEQ multiplex PCR; TCRdb holds only in-frame clones, not every one. The V and J calls and clone size are taken from that table; D and trimming were inferred from the DNA. The sample lists 270,000 or so clones; roughly 90% were seen once. This CDR3 has 14 residues. Deletions cut 5 bases from V and 4 bases from J, with 12 bases between. Germline CDR1 is LGHDT and CDR2 is YNNKEL (reference sequence). The chain combines TRBV3-1 (or the pseudogene TRBV3-2) with TRBJ1-3, with D perhaps matching TRBD1 (5 bases). What was sequenced was peripheral blood. This clonotype originated in a woman between 25 and 40 years old with active or convalescent COVID-19. This chain's CDR3 is CASSSRGYGNTIYF. The CDR3 DNA reads TGTGCCAGCAGCTCCCGGGGGTACGGAAACACCATATATTTT.